One and the same sample provided the 19 T cell receptor beta chains below, sequenced in a study of CD8+CD57+ T cells in acquired aplastic anemia. For sequencing, patients were chosen who had shown expansion of CD8+CD57+ cells by flow cytometry. Genomic DNA was employed as the template in profiling TCR beta VDJ and CDR3. TCRdb reprocessed the reads via MiXCR and lists one record per CDR3 protein. The sample has some 160,000 distinct CDR3 sequences, more than 40% seen once. Specimen: sorted CD4+, CD8+, or CD8+CD57+ T cells (not recorded which) from PBMCs. The source of these receptors is a human donor with aplastic anemia.

In its sample, this clonotype was seen many times. V and J are TRBV25-1 and TRBJ1-3; D is unresolved. The CDR3 extends over 10 amino acids. Trimming took 9 bases from V and 4 from J, leaving 4 bases between them. Germline lookup yields CDR1 MGHDK and CDR2 SYGVNS. The DNA of the CDR3 is TGTGCCAGTAGCGGAAACACCATATATTTT. Its translation is CASSGNTIYF.

Of note for this clonotype: A much larger clone lies a single base off, so this may be a read error. The chain carries TRBV5-1 and TRBJ2-3; D is unclear. The CDR3 is 14 amino acids. V lost 0 bases and J 2 bases, leaving 7 bases between the germline ends. Germline-derived CDR1 and CDR2 are SGHRS and YFSETQ. Written as DNA, the CDR3 is TGCGCCAGCAGCTTGGATGAGGTCACAGATACGCAGTATTTT. Its translation is CASSLDEVTDTQYF.

The chain employs TRBV5-1 and TRBJ2-7, with D perhaps matching TRBD2 (6 bases). Germline CDR1 is SGHRS and CDR2 is YFSETQ. V shed 1 base and J shed 9 bases, with 14 bases lying between them. This CDR3 is 13 amino acids long. The CDR3, as DNA: TGCGCCAGCAGCTTGCAGGGACCGGAGGGGCAGTACTTC. This translates into CASSLQGPEGQYF.

The chain couples TRBV6-5 to TRBJ2-7, with 7 positions matching TRBD2. The germline CDR1 and CDR2 sequences are MNHEY and SVGAGI. Trimming at V came to 0 bases and at J to 6 bases, leaving 5 bases not matched to a gene. The CDR3 spans 14 residues. Here the CDR3 reads CASSYSPGRGEQYF. DNA of the CDR3: TGTGCCAGCAGTTACTCTCCAGGGAGGGGCGAGCAGTACTTC.

This clonotype appeared a few times. This chain uses TRBV6-1 with TRBJ2-1, with unresolved D. The CDR3 runs to 11 residues. Trimming shortened V by 5 bases and J by 5 bases, and 4 bases separated the two germline ends. CDR1 and CDR2 from the germline V gene are MNHNS and SASEGT. CDR3 nucleotides: TGTGCCAGCAGTATGAACAATGAGCAGTTCTTC. Encoded protein: CASSMNNEQFF.

In regard to this clonotype: Just one base apart from a much larger clone, this may be a read error. V gene TRBV2 combines with J gene TRBJ1-2; D is undetermined. The CDR3 length is 11 residues. The germline gives CDR1 SNHLY, CDR2 FYNNEI. The V end lost 11 bases, the J end lost 8 bases, and 15 bases lay between the germline ends. CDR3 DNA sequence: TGTGCCCTCGGAGCGGGCTTCGGCTACACCTTC. Protein product: CALGAGFGYTF.

This clonotype showed up many times. The chain carries TRBV6-1 and TRBJ1-2; the D is unclear. Germline-derived CDR1 and CDR2 are MNHNS and SASEGT. Trimming removed 10 bases from V and 3 bases from J, with 18 bases in between. The CDR3 extends over 14 amino acids. Here the CDR3 DNA reads TGTGCCACTACTATCTACGACGGATACTATGGCTACACCTTC. As protein: CATTIYDGYYGYTF.

The genes are TRBV11-2 and TRBJ2-2; D might be TRBD2 (6 bases). Trimming stripped 5 bases from V and 6 bases from J, with 22 bases between. The V gene's germline CDR1 is SGHAT and CDR2 FQNNGV. This CDR3 has 17 amino acids. The DNA of the CDR3 is TGTGCCAGCAGCAAACTACGGGGGACGCTTAAGGCCGGGGAGCTGTTTTTT. It yields the protein CASSKLRGTLKAGELFF.

The chain carries TRBV2 and TRBJ2-5, with D hard to call. Germline V lookup: CDR1 SNHLY, CDR2 FYNNEI. Trimming took off 4 bases at V and 5 bases at J, with 14 bases between the two ends. The CDR3 is 14 residues long. Written as DNA, the CDR3 is TGTGCCAGCAGTGCGGGCCGTCCCGGGGAGACCCAGTACTTC. Protein sequence: CASSAGRPGETQYF.

This clonotype has ten or more counts. As DNA, the CDR3 is TGTGCCAGCAGCCCGCGACCTTGGGCTAGCGGAAGCTCCTACAATGAGCAGTTCTTC. Amino acids: CASSPRPWASGSSYNEQFF. The rearrangement uses TRBV14 and TRBJ2-1; TRBD2 agrees at 7 bases. Germline values: CDR1 SGHDN, CDR2 FVKESK. CDR3 length equals 19 residues. With V trimmed by 4 bases and J by 0 bases, 15 bases remained unmatched.

This clonotype was counted ten times or more. The chain recombines TRBV2 with TRBJ2-2; weak D call: TRBD1 (6 bases). CDR1 SNHLY and CDR2 FYNNEI come from the germline V gene. The V gene lost 7 bases and the J gene lost 6 bases, with 12 bases spanning the gap. The CDR3 length is 13 residues. The DNA for the CDR3 is TGTGCCAGCAAAGCAGGGGCGGCCGGGGAGCTGTTTTTT. Its translation is CASKAGAAGELFF.

The chain links TRBV9 to TRBJ1-2; possibly TRBD1 for D (6 bases). CDR3 size: 15 residues. The V gene lost 3 bases and the J gene lost 4 bases, with 16 bases spanning the gap. Germline CDR1 is SGDLS and CDR2 is YYNGEE. The CDR3, as DNA: TGTGCCAGCAGCGCCCGACAGGAGACCTCCTATGGCTACACCTTC. The encoded protein is CASSARQETSYGYTF.

The chain is built from TRBV20-1 and TRBJ2-5; perhaps TRBD1 as D (7 bases). CDR3 length: 13 residues. Trimming cost V 3 bases and J 5 bases, with 13 bases left between them. Germline lookup yields CDR1 DFQATT and CDR2 SNEGSKA (reference sequence). The CDR3 DNA follows: TGCAGTGCTAGCGTACAGGGGAGGGAGACCCAGTACTTC. This translates into CSASVQGRETQYF.

V gene TRBV6-1 combines with J gene TRBJ2-1; a possible D gene is TRBD1 (5 bases). Per germline, CDR1 MNHNS and CDR2 SASEGT. The CDR3 extends over 15 amino acids. Between the trimmed V and J ends, which lost 5 bases and 7 bases, there was a span of 18 bases. Here the CDR3 DNA reads TGTGCCAGCAGTCCCTTAGACAGCTTAAGGAATGAGCAGTTCTTC. It is translated as CASSPLDSLRNEQFF.

The genes are TRBV6-5 and TRBJ1-4; no reliable D call. Germline values: CDR1 MNHEY, CDR2 SVGAGI. V lost 4 bases, J lost 4 bases, and 10 bases lay in between. The CDR3 is 14 residues long. The CDR3 region has the DNA TGTGCCAGCAGTTCAGCAGCGCTTAATGAAAAACTGTTTTTT. This translates into CASSSAALNEKLFF.

This clonotype appeared a few times. The chain links TRBV5-6 to TRBJ1-2, with TRBD1 identical over 9 bases. V lost 1 base to trimming and J lost 4 bases; unmatched junction nucleotides: 5. The CDR3 length is 15 residues. Per the germline V gene, CDR1 is SGHDT and CDR2 is YYEEEE. CDR3 protein: CASSLTGQGAYGYTF. CDR3 DNA: TGTGCCAGCAGCTTGACGGGACAGGGAGCCTATGGCTACACCTTC.

This clonotype was seen at least ten times. CDR3 bases: TGTGCCACCAGTGAGTACAGGGGCTACGAGCAGTACTTC. It encodes CATSEYRGYEQYF. V and J are TRBV24-1 and TRBJ2-7; 7 bases align to TRBD1. The trim removed 4 bases at V and 3 bases at J, leaving 2 bases unmatched. The CDR3 covers 13 residues. The germline V gene encodes CDR1 KGHDR and CDR2 SFDVKD.

This clonotype was recorded many times. The genes are TRBV19 and TRBJ2-1; weak D call: TRBD1 (6 bases). There are 12 residues in the CDR3. V was pared by 5 bases and J by 10 bases, with 12 bases between. The germline CDR1 and CDR2 sequences are LNHDA and SQIVND (reference sequence). For the CDR3, the DNA is TGTGCCAGTAGTCCAGGGGTCGGCGAGCAGTTCTTC. Its protein is CASSPGVGEQFF.

CDR3 in amino acids: CASSRQGSSYGYTF. The CDR3 DNA sequence: TGTGCCAGTAGTCGACAGGGTTCTAGCTATGGCTACACCTTC. The chain is built from TRBV19 and TRBJ1-2, with 7 bases that match TRBD1. This CDR3 is 14 amino acids long. From germline, CDR1 is LNHDA and CDR2 SQIVND (reference sequence). Trimming removed 5 bases from V and 4 bases from J; junction bases left unmatched: 7.